Shown below are 28 T cell receptor beta chains from a single sample sequenced in a study of siplizumab effects on memory and regulatory T cells. Data came from immunoSEQ multiplex PCR; TCRdb stores just in-frame clones and leaves some out. The table lists around 100,000 clones, 94% of them singletons. Sequenced input: non-Treg CD4+ T cells sorted from blood. The receptors were gathered from a human donor in good health.

The chain uses TRBV6-5 and TRBJ2-7, with a possible D match to TRBD2 (6 bases). CDR3 length: 12 amino acids. V lost 4 bases to trimming and J lost 2 bases, with 6 bases between them. CDR1 MNHEY and CDR2 SVGAGI come from the germline V gene. CDR3 bases: TGTGCCAGCAGTTGGAGGGCCTACGAGCAGTACTTC. The encoded protein is CASSWRAYEQYF.

The chain couples TRBV30 to TRBJ2-7, with 7 positions matching TRBD2. There are 12 residues in the CDR3. Germline trimming cut 3 bases from V and 5 bases from J; bases unmatched to any gene: 4. Germline V gene sequence: CDR1 GTSNPN, CDR2 SVGIG (reference sequence). For the CDR3, the DNA is TGTGCCTGGAGCGGGAGGAGGGACGAGCAGTACTTC. Translating gives CAWSGRRDEQYF.

This chain links TRBV23-1 with TRBJ1-3; TRBD1 is a possible D gene (6 bases). TRBV23-1 is an open reading frame whose function is uncertain. This CDR3 has 17 amino acids. With 6 bases removed from V and 0 bases from J, the gap between germline ends came to 18 bases. CDR3 in DNA: TGCGCCAGCAGACATAGGACAGACTTTTTCTCTGGAAACACCATATATTTT. As protein: CASRHRTDFFSGNTIYF.

The chain is built from TRBV19 and TRBJ2-3; TRBD2 matches at 10 bases. Germline V gene sequence: CDR1 LNHDA, CDR2 SQIVND (reference sequence). V trimming: 5 bases; J trimming: 0 bases; junction bases outside the gene matches: 2. This CDR3 region has 15 residues. The CDR3 is CASSETSGSTDTQYF. DNA for the CDR3: TGTGCCAGTAGTGAGACTAGCGGGAGCACAGATACGCAGTATTTT.

The V call is TRBV28, the J call TRBJ2-3, with D possibly TRBD2 on 6 matching bases. The CDR3 contains 16 residues. CDR1 and CDR2 from the germline V gene are MDHEN and SYDVKM. The V gene lost 1 base and the J gene lost 1 base, with 12 bases spanning the gap. This CDR3 is CASSLLSASGTDTQYF. In nucleotides, the CDR3 is TGTGCCAGCAGTTTATTATCGGCTAGCGGCACAGATACGCAGTATTTT.

The chain has TRBV18 and TRBJ2-5; TRBD2 matches at 13 bases. Germline lookup yields CDR1 KGHSH and CDR2 LQKENI. The V gene end was trimmed by 4 bases and the J gene end by 5 bases; junction bases not matched to a gene: 7. CDR3 length: 16 amino acids. The CDR3 DNA reads as TGTGCCAGCTCACAAAGGACTAGCGGGAGTCCGGAGACCCAGTACTTC. It codes for CASSQRTSGSPETQYF. Full variable domain (outside the CDR3, taken from reference TRBV18 and TRBJ2-5): NAGVMQNPRHLVRRRGQEARLRCSPMKGHSHVYWYRQLPEEGLKFMVYLQKENIIDESGMPKERFSAEFPKEGPSILRIQQVVRGDSAAYFCASSQRTSGSPETQYFGPGTRLLVL.

The rearrangement uses TRBV28 and TRBJ2-1; D tentatively fits TRBD1 or TRBD2 (5 bases each). Trimming took 4 bases from V and 6 from J, leaving 16 bases between them. The V gene's germline CDR1 is MDHEN and CDR2 SYDVKM. The CDR3 length is 15 residues. The CDR3, as DNA: TGTGCCAGCAGTTCACCGTGGGGCGGGTTCAATGAGCAGTTCTTC. Translating it yields CASSSPWGGFNEQFF.

This chain connects TRBV28 to TRBJ2-7; D not certain. Germline loops: CDR1 MDHEN, CDR2 SYDVKM. The CDR3 is made up of 12 amino acids. The ends were cut back, 2 bases at V and 0 bases at J, with 2 bases in the middle. The CDR3 region is CASSLPSYEQYF. In DNA form, the CDR3 reads TGTGCCAGCAGTTTACCCTCCTACGAGCAGTACTTC.

The chain uses TRBV11-2 and TRBJ2-7; 7 bases line up with TRBD2. CDR3 length equals 14 residues. The J segment lost 3 bases and the V segment lost 4 bases, leaving 6 bases of the junction unmatched. Germline CDR1 is SGHAT and CDR2 is FQNNGV. The CDR3 DNA reads as TGTGCCAGCAGCTCGGGACTAACCCGCTACGAGCAGTACTTC. Residues: CASSSGLTRYEQYF.

The J gene is TRBJ2-1, the V gene TRBV9; TRBD2 matches at 10 bases. Germline V CDR1 and CDR2: SGDLS, YYNGEE. The ends lost 0 bases at V and 4 bases at J; junction bases unmatched: 1. The CDR3 spans 15 residues. CDR3 sequence: CASSVEAGGYNEQFF. DNA of the CDR3: TGTGCCAGCAGCGTAGAAGCGGGGGGGTACAATGAGCAGTTCTTC. The full variable domain, rest sourced from reference TRBV9 and TRBJ2-1, is DSGVTQTPKHLITATGQRVTLRCSPRSGDLSVYWYQQSLDQGLQFLIQYYNGEERAKGNILERFSAQQFPDLHSELNLSSLELGDSALYFCASSVEAGGYNEQFFGPGTRLTVL.

V and J are TRBV7-9 and TRBJ2-5; D remains ambiguous. Trimming shortened V by 5 bases and J by 5 bases, and 6 bases separated the two germline ends. Germline V gene lookup returns CDR1 SEHNR and CDR2 FQNEAQ (reference sequence). CDR3 length equals 11 residues. The CDR3 is CASSDRETQYF. For the CDR3, the DNA is TGTGCCAGCAGCGACCGGGAGACCCAGTACTTC.

This chain joins TRBV18 and TRBJ1-4; TRBD1 matches at 12 bases. The CDR3 totals 18 residues. The germline V gene has CDR1 KGHSH and CDR2 LQKENI. The V gene end was trimmed by 3 bases and the J gene end by 2 bases; junction bases not matched to a gene: 7. DNA of the CDR3: TGTGCCAGCTCACCCCTCGGGACAGGGGGCGAGACTAATGAAAAACTGTTTTTT. Translation: CASSPLGTGGETNEKLFF.

This chain links TRBV5-1 with TRBJ1-2; 9 nucleotides agree with TRBD1. With V trimmed by 4 bases and J by 8 bases, 6 bases remained unmatched. Looked up from germline, CDR1 is SGHRS and CDR2 is YFSETQ. The CDR3 totals 13 residues. CDR3 sequence: CASSEGQGGGYTF. The CDR3 coding sequence is TGCGCCAGCAGCGAGGGACAGGGAGGCGGCTACACCTTC.

J is TRBJ1-1 and V is TRBV27, with D perhaps matching TRBD1 (5 bases). Germline values: CDR1 MNHEY, CDR2 SMNVEV (reference sequence). V gave up 4 bases and J gave up 0 bases, with 9 bases separating them. The CDR3 loop spans 14 amino acids. The CDR3 region has the DNA TGTGCCAGCAGTTGGGGCGGAATGAACACTGAAGCTTTCTTT. This gives the protein CASSWGGMNTEAFF.

The chain combines TRBV28 with TRBJ1-3; 8 bases are a match to TRBD1. Trimming took 6 bases from V and 1 from J; bases not matched to a gene: 8. Germline CDR1 reads MDHEN; CDR2 reads SYDVKM. The CDR3 runs to 16 residues. Here the CDR3 reads CASRMGDRWSGNTIYF. The CDR3 region has the DNA TGTGCCAGCAGGATGGGGGACAGGTGGTCTGGAAACACCATATATTTT.

The chain employs TRBV7-9 and TRBJ2-3; 10 bases map to TRBD2. With V trimmed by 5 bases and J by 4 bases, 6 bases remained unmatched. The CDR3 runs to 15 residues. Germline V gene data show CDR1 as SEHNR and CDR2 as FQNEAQ (reference sequence). The CDR3 DNA reads TGTGCCAGCAGCAGCGGGAGGGGGCTAGCAGATACGCAGTATTTT. This encodes CASSSGRGLADTQYF.

The gene calls are TRBV6-5 and TRBJ2-5, with TRBD1 identical over 8 bases. With the DNA end fitting TRBJ2-7 better, the J assignment may be wrong. The CDR3 has 15 residues. The germline V gene encodes CDR1 MNHEY and CDR2 SVGAGI. Written as DNA, the CDR3 is TGTGCCAGCAGTTACCCAGGACAGGGCCCCAACGAGCAGTACTTC. Amino acids: CASSYPGQGPNEQYF.

This sequence joins TRBV19 and TRBJ1-4; 9 positions match TRBD1. The junction had 8 bases not matched to a gene; V was cut back by 4 bases and J by 8 bases. The CDR3 length is 15 residues. CDR1 LNHDA and CDR2 SQIVND come from the germline V gene (reference sequence). CDR3 DNA sequence: TGTGCCAGTAGTACAACAGGGGGCAGTGAGGAAAAACTGTTTTTT. Encoded protein: CASSTTGGSEEKLFF. The full variable domain, its missing parts supplied by reference TRBV19 and TRBJ1-4, is DGGITQSPKYLFRKEGQNVTLSCEQNLNHDAMYWYRQDPGQGLRLIYYSQIVNDFQKGDIAEGYSVSREKKESFPLTVTSAQKNPTAFYLCASSTTGGSEEKLFFGSGTQLSVL.

This clone appeared a few times. This chain links TRBV6-4 with TRBJ1-1; the D gene is possibly TRBD1 (5 bases). Germline CDR1 is MRHNA and CDR2 is SNTAGT. The CDR3 is 13 residues long. Trimming took 4 bases from V and 7 from J, leaving 13 bases between them. CDR3 nucleotides: TGTGCCAGCAGTGCCAAGGACGGGGGTGAAGCTTTCTTT. Its protein is CASSAKDGGEAFF.

The chain has TRBV29-1 and TRBJ2-3, with 7 bases aligning to TRBD2. Trimming removed 3 bases from V and 7 bases from J; junction bases left unmatched: 7. The CDR3 loop spans 13 amino acids. Germline values: CDR1 SQVTM, CDR2 ANQGSEA. The CDR3 DNA reads TGCAGCGTTGATGGACTAGGGCTATATACGCAGTATTTT. It is translated as CSVDGLGLYTQYF.

Comment on this clone: This same CDR3 is encoded by further DNA sequences in the sample. V usage is TRBV7-2 and J usage is TRBJ2-7, with a tentative D call TRBD2 (6 bases). This CDR3 region has 15 residues. Trimming cost V 3 bases and J 4 bases, with 16 bases left between them. Germline V gene lookup returns CDR1 SGHTA and CDR2 FQGNSA. CDR3 loop: CASSLAGTKGYEQYF. The CDR3 coding sequence is TGTGCCAGCAGCTTGGCGGGGACCAAAGGATACGAGCAGTACTTC.

The genes are TRBV10-3 and TRBJ2-1, with a possible D match to TRBD2 (6 bases). V was pared by 3 bases and J by 8 bases, with 17 bases between. The CDR3 runs 15 residues. Germline V gene sequence: CDR1 ENHRY, CDR2 SYGVKD. The CDR3 spells CAISEPGAVKDEQFF. DNA for the CDR3: TGTGCCATCAGTGAACCGGGAGCAGTTAAGGATGAGCAGTTCTTC.

The chain has TRBV30 and TRBJ1-4; a weak D match, TRBD1 (6 bases). The CDR3 spans 14 residues. The germline V gene has CDR1 GTSNPN and CDR2 SVGIG (reference sequence). V lost 0 bases and J 8 bases, leaving 13 bases between the germline ends. The CDR3 reads CAWSVQGPGEKLFF. DNA for the CDR3: TGTGCCTGGAGTGTACAGGGACCGGGAGAAAAACTGTTTTTT.

The V and J genes are TRBV7-3 and TRBJ2-2, with D hard to call. CDR3 length: 13 amino acids. Trimming shortened V by 0 bases and J by 7 bases, and 6 bases separated the two germline ends. Germline-derived CDR1 and CDR2 are SGHTA and FQGTGA. In DNA, the CDR3 is TGTGCCAGCAGCTTAACGTATAACGGGGAGCTGTTTTTT. Amino acids: CASSLTYNGELFF.

In its sample, this clone was seen once. The V gene is TRBV5-6, the J gene TRBJ2-1; 10 bases match TRBD2. CDR3 length equals 17 residues. Germline V CDR1 and CDR2: SGHDT, YYEEEE. The V gene end was trimmed by 1 base and the J gene end by 7 bases; junction bases not matched to a gene: 11. The CDR3 DNA follows: TGTGCCAGCAGCTTGACTAGCGGGAATCCCAAATGGAATGAGCAGTTCTTC. Translation gives CASSLTSGNPKWNEQFF.

J is TRBJ2-7 and V is TRBV18; 8 bases fit TRBD1. This CDR3 contains 15 residues. Germline CDR1 and CDR2: KGHSH and LQKENI. The J segment lost 2 bases and the V segment lost 6 bases, leaving 9 bases of the junction unmatched. CDR3 nucleotide sequence: TGTGCCAGCTCCCCTGGCCAGGGGGCGACCTACGAGCAGTACTTC. Its translation is CASSPGQGATYEQYF.

The chain is built from TRBV19 and TRBJ2-3, with no clear D. CDR1 LNHDA and CDR2 SQIVND come from the germline V gene (reference sequence). Trimming shortened V by 5 bases and J by 2 bases, and 17 bases separated the two germline ends. This CDR3 contains 16 residues. CDR3 sequence: CASSSRWAANTDTQYF. In DNA form, the CDR3 reads TGTGCCAGTAGTTCCCGTTGGGCCGCAAACACAGATACGCAGTATTTT.

The V call is TRBV7-3, the J call TRBJ2-7; weak D call: TRBD1 (6 bases). The CDR3 has 15 residues. The V gene lost 2 bases and the J gene lost 3 bases, with 14 bases spanning the gap. CDR1 is SGHTA, CDR2 FQGTGA, per germline. CDR3 bases: TGTGCCAGCAGCTTAGGGCCCGGACAGTACTACGAGCAGTACTTC. Translated, it gives CASSLGPGQYYEQYF.